This TCR beta chain came from a study of blood T cell repertoires in COVID-19. Germline V gene sequence: CDR1 GTSNPN, CDR2 SVGIG (reference sequence). V shed 5 bases and J 7 bases; nucleotides not matched to a gene: 11. The CDR3 extends over 15 amino acids. Study processing details: Reference gene primer amplification in the assay estimated nucleated cell counts. Libraries were prepared by immunoSEQ multiplex PCR; TCRdb keeps only in-frame clonotypes and omits some of them. The D gene and trimming were derived from the DNA, and the V and J assignments and clone size from that table. Seen here are under 20,000 clones, roughly 91% observed once, and the top ten hold 15% to 20%.

This sequence joins TRBV30 and TRBJ2-1, with 10 bases aligning to TRBD2. The sample comprised peripheral blood. This receptor was obtained from a human donor in a cohort sampled during active COVID-19. In DNA form, the CDR3 reads TGTGCCTGGGATAAGAGCGGGAGGGCCAGGAATGAGCAGTTCTTC. It yields the protein CAWDKSGRARNEQFF.